These 8 T cell receptor beta chains were sequenced from one sample in a study of blood T cell repertoires in COVID-19. The table came from immunoSEQ multiplex PCR; TCRdb's copy has only in-frame clones and leaves some out. In the table there are over 150,000 clones, roughly four fifths of which are singletons. Sequencing was done on a sample of peripheral blood. Receptors were obtained from a human donor in a cohort sampled during active COVID-19.

The chain joins TRBV9 to TRBJ1-2; D not resolved. Germline V gives CDR1 SGDLS, CDR2 YYNGEE. This CDR3 region has 13 residues. V was cut by 3 bases and J by 3 bases, with 9 bases left in between. The CDR3 DNA follows: TGTGCCAGCAGCGAACAAGTCGACTATGGCTACACCTTC. Translating gives CASSEQVDYGYTF.

The chain couples TRBV9 to TRBJ2-1, with 8 positions matching TRBD2. The V gene's germline CDR1 is SGDLS and CDR2 YYNGEE. Losses at the gene ends were 3 bases for V and 10 bases for J; bases not matched to a gene: 15. CDR3 length equals 16 residues. The CDR3 protein is CASSAAPAGAVWEQFF. Written as DNA, the CDR3 is TGTGCCAGCAGCGCCGCCCCAGCGGGGGCTGTTTGGGAGCAGTTCTTC.

The J gene is TRBJ2-3, the V gene TRBV5-8, with D possibly TRBD1 on 6 matching bases. Trimming cost V 5 bases and J 4 bases, with 11 bases left between them. Germline CDR1 is SGHTS and CDR2 is YDEGEE. The CDR3 has 13 amino acids. The CDR3 DNA reads TGTGCCAGCAGGCCACAGGGCCCAGATACGCAGTATTTT. It translates to CASRPQGPDTQYF. Filled out from reference TRBV5-8 and TRBJ2-3, the complete variable domain reads EAGVTQSPTHLIKTRGQQATLRCSPISGHTSVYWYQQALGLGLQFLLWYDEGEERNRGNFPPRFSGRQFPNYSSELNVNALELEDSALYLCASRPQGPDTQYFGPGTRLTVL.

A single count supports this clone. The rearrangement links TRBV6-5 to TRBJ1-2; 8 bases line up with TRBD1. Germline-derived CDR1 and CDR2 are MNHEY and SVGAGI. The CDR3 contains 12 residues. Losses at the gene ends were 4 bases for V and 7 bases for J; bases not matched to a gene: 2. CDR3 sequence reads: CASSSQGVGYTF. CDR3 coding DNA: TGTGCCAGCAGTTCACAGGGGGTTGGCTACACCTTC.

V usage is TRBV27 and J usage is TRBJ2-7; TRBD1 aligns across 8 bases. Trimming removed 5 bases from V and 0 bases from J; junction bases left unmatched: 6. Germline V lookup: CDR1 MNHEY, CDR2 SMNVEV (reference sequence). The CDR3 extends over 15 amino acids. The CDR3 protein is CASSGDRGSSYEQYF. The CDR3 nucleotides read TGTGCCAGCAGTGGCGACAGGGGAAGCTCCTACGAGCAGTACTTC.

The chain is built from TRBV6-5 and TRBJ1-2; 8 bases are a match to TRBD1. Unmatched junction bases numbered 7, after V lost 6 bases and J lost 7 bases. CDR3 length: 13 amino acids. Germline CDR1 and CDR2: MNHEY and SVGAGI. CDR3: CASSQQGERGYTF. CDR3 DNA: TGTGCCAGCAGCCAACAGGGGGAGCGTGGCTACACCTTC.

The CDR3 sequence is CASSLDQGNSPLHF. Here the CDR3 DNA reads TGTGCCAGCAGCTTGGACCAGGGTAATTCACCCCTCCACTTT. The V gene is TRBV5-8, the J gene TRBJ1-6, with a tentative D call TRBD1 (5 bases). Germline values: CDR1 SGHTS, CDR2 YDEGEE. V was cut by 0 bases and J by 6 bases, with 7 bases left in between. The CDR3 is made up of 14 amino acids.

J is TRBJ2-5 and V is TRBV9; D unclear. Per the germline V gene, CDR1 is SGDLS and CDR2 is YYNGEE. Trimming removed 0 bases from V and 5 bases from J, with 11 bases in between. This CDR3 has 14 amino acids. The CDR3 region has the DNA TGTGCCAGCAGCGTAGCCGGCGGTGGGGAGACCCAGTACTTC. It specifies CASSVAGGGETQYF.